This TCR beta chain was documented in a study of cytomegalovirus exposure and HLA in healthy donors. Across the study: The roughly 110 validation repertoires were reported in a later analysis to have been generated on the same platform as the approximately 700 first-cohort repertoires. Findings and limits, study-wide: Specific recognition of CMV antigens was confirmed in vitro for a few chains (all CMV-associated). The listing of 150 to 200 TCR beta chains classed them as cytomegalovirus-associated.

Germline-derived CDR1 and CDR2 are MNHEY and SMNVEV (reference sequence). With V trimmed by 3 bases and J by 5 bases, 6 bases remained unmatched. This CDR3 is built from 14 residues. This table comes from immunoSEQ multiplex PCR, and its TCRdb copy is limited to in-frame clones, with some not included. The sample records 100,000 to 150,000 clones, 70% to 90% being singletons. Worth noting for this clone: What it binds is unknown.

This clonotype originated in a man aged 18 to 29 in good health and CMV-seronegative. The J gene is TRBJ1-1, the V gene TRBV27, with 7 bases identical to TRBD1. Sequenced sample: PBMCs. As DNA, the CDR3 is TGTGCCAGCAGTTTGCGTCAGGGGGGAACTGAAGCTTTCTTT. This sequence encodes CASSLRQGGTEAFF.